This is a list of T cell receptor beta chains from one sample in a study of cytomegalovirus exposure and HLA in healthy donors. Method: immunoSEQ multiplex PCR; TCRdb's copy keeps in-frame clones and lacks some. This sample has some 77,000 clones; about 80% occur once, and the top ten carry 32%. Sequencing input: PBMCs. These receptors were taken from a man aged 50 to 60 in good health and CMV-seropositive. CDR3s include the opening cysteine and the closing phenylalanine or tryptophan. A D gene is named only where the DNA matches it firmly. Clone size is given for some rows only: seen once, a few or many times, or a class if the clone is expanded.

D gene,V gene,J gene,clone size,CDR3 protein,CDR3 DNA
TRBD2,TRBV4-2,TRBJ2-7,-,CASSQDIGGRAAQYF,TGTGCCAGCAGCCAAGACATAGGCGGGAGGGCCGCGCAGTACTTC
TRBD1,TRBV7-9,TRBJ2-3,few,CASTGGTGGLPSSTDTQYF,TGTGCCAGCACAGGGGGGACAGGGGGCCTTCCCTCTAGCACAGATACGCAGTATTTT
-,TRBV5-6,TRBJ1-2,-,CASSSLPGGYTF,TGTGCCAGCAGCAGCTTGCCAGGTGGCTACACCTTC
-,TRBV6-1,TRBJ1-1,-,CASSEELTGFTMNTEAFF,TGTGCCAGCAGTGAAGAGCTGACAGGATTCACCATGAACACTGAAGCTTTCTTT
TRBD1,TRBV7-9,TRBJ1-5,-,CASSFDRVPGQPQHF,TGTGCCAGCAGCTTTGACAGGGTCCCTGGTCAGCCCCAGCATTTT
TRBD1,TRBV7-8,TRBJ2-3,-,CASSSGTATSTDTQYF,TGTGCCAGCAGCTCCGGGACAGCCACCAGCACAGATACGCAGTATTTT
TRBD2,TRBV2,TRBJ2-3,-,CASRGLAFGTDTQYF,TGTGCCAGCAGGGGACTAGCGTTTGGCACAGATACGCAGTATTTT
-,TRBV9,TRBJ2-3,once,CASSVGWESRTDTQYF,TGTGCCAGCAGCGTAGGGTGGGAGTCCCGCACAGATACGCAGTATTTT
-,TRBV12-1,TRBJ2-4,-,CASTPYGTGGYGGKNSQYF,TGTGCCAGCACCCCTTATGGGACAGGAGGGTATGGGGGAAAAAACAGTCAGTACTTC
-,TRBV30,TRBJ2-7,-,CAWITPSLANYEQYF,TGTGCCTGGATCACCCCAAGCCTAGCTAACTACGAGCAGTACTTC
-,TRBV30,TRBJ2-1,-,CAWGGLNEQFF,TGTGCCTGGGGGGGCCTCAATGAGCAGTTCTTC
TRBD2,TRBV2,TRBJ2-5,once,CASSEARGGETQYF,TGTGCCAGCAGTGAAGCGCGGGGGGGGGAGACCCAGTACTTC
-,TRBV5-1,TRBJ2-3,-,CASSPSLGPGTDTQYF,TGCGCCAGCAGCCCCTCTCTGGGGCCGGGCACAGATACGCAGTATTTT
TRBD1,TRBV6-6,TRBJ1-1,-,CASSDKDRGSAEAFF,TGTGCCAGCAGTGACAAGGACAGGGGTAGTGCTGAAGCTTTCTTT
-,TRBV6-1,TRBJ1-1,-,CASSGDRTSTEAFF,TGTGCCAGCAGTGGCGACAGGACGAGTACTGAAGCTTTCTTT
-,TRBV5-5,TRBJ2-4,few,CASSLGLQVTKNSQYF,TGTGCCAGCAGCTTAGGGCTACAGGTAACCAAAAACAGTCAGTACTTC
-,TRBV18,TRBJ2-7,-,CASSPPGGYYEQYF,TGTGCCAGCTCACCACCCGGCGGTTACTACGAGCAGTACTTC
TRBD2,TRBV7-9,TRBJ2-2,-,CASRTLREDGGELFF,TGTGCCAGCAGGACTCTCCGGGAGGACGGCGGGGAGCTGTTTTTT
-,TRBV5-1,TRBJ1-1,once,CASRPTDGNTEAFF,TGCGCCAGCAGACCCACAGACGGGAACACTGAAGCTTTCTTT
TRBD2,TRBV6-1,TRBJ2-4,-,CASSGGLAGDKNIQYF,TGTGCCAGCAGTGGGGGACTAGCGGGAGACAAAAACATTCAGTACTTC
-,TRBV9,TRBJ2-1,-,CASTPDYSVGGEQFF,TGTGCCAGCACCCCGGACTACTCTGTGGGGGGTGAGCAGTTCTTC
TRBD1,TRBV4-3,TRBJ1-2,-,CASSQDDRGTGYTF,TGCGCCAGCAGCCAAGATGACAGGGGCACAGGCTACACCTTC
TRBD2,TRBV2,TRBJ2-7,-,CASSGLAGHYEQYF,TGTGCCAGCAGTGGGCTAGCGGGGCACTACGAGCAGTACTTC
TRBD1,TRBV6-1,TRBJ1-2,-,CASGTGLGYTF,TGTGCCAGCGGGACAGGGCTCGGCTACACCTTC
-,TRBV10-2,TRBJ2-1,-,CASSGSPHNEQFF,TGCGCCAGCAGCGGGAGTCCCCACAATGAGCAGTTCTTC
TRBD2,TRBV30,TRBJ2-1,-,CAWSVTSGRIHEQFF,TGTGCCTGGAGTGTCACTAGCGGGAGAATCCATGAGCAGTTCTTC
-,TRBV4-2,TRBJ2-7,-,CASSQEASPSSYEQYF,TGTGCCAGCAGCCAAGAAGCTAGCCCCTCCTCCTACGAGCAGTACTTC
TRBD1,TRBV5-1,TRBJ2-7,-,CASSFPGGGDEQYF,TGCGCCAGCAGCTTTCCAGGGGGCGGCGACGAGCAGTACTTC
TRBD1,TRBV11-2,TRBJ2-1,-,CASSLSGGGNEQFF,TGTGCCAGCAGCTTATCAGGGGGCGGGAATGAGCAGTTCTTC
TRBD2,TRBV29-1,TRBJ2-1,-,CSGLPYLAGGRYNEQFF,TGCAGCGGACTTCCTTATTTAGCGGGAGGCCGATACAATGAGCAGTTCTTC
-,TRBV30,TRBJ2-1,-,CAWAGPFPDEQFF,TGTGCCTGGGCGGGGCCCTTTCCGGATGAGCAGTTCTTC
-,TRBV2,TRBJ2-1,-,CASSESSGRVDEQFF,TGTGCCAGCAGCGAGAGTAGCGGACGTGTTGATGAGCAGTTCTTC
-,TRBV4-3,TRBJ2-7,-,CASSQDLLYEQYF,TGCGCCAGCAGCCAAGATCTCCTCTACGAGCAGTACTTC
TRBD2,TRBV19,TRBJ2-3,few,CASSTSGTRADTQYF,TGTGCCAGTAGTACCTCCGGGACTAGGGCAGATACGCAGTATTTT
-,TRBV18,TRBJ2-2,-,CASPPPGLRGGELFF,TGTGCCAGCCCACCCCCGGGACTCCGTGGCGGGGAGCTGTTTTTT
TRBD2,TRBV2,TRBJ2-7,-,CASGREGLAGVKYF,TGTGCCAGCGGACGGGAAGGACTAGCGGGAGTCAAGTACTTC
-,TRBV6-1,TRBJ2-1,once,CASSRRDRVYNEQFF,TGTGCCAGCAGCCGCAGGGATAGGGTTTACAATGAGCAGTTCTTC
TRBD1,TRBV19,TRBJ1-1,-,CASRWDRLNTEAFF,TGTGCCAGTAGATGGGACAGATTAAACACTGAAGCTTTCTTT
TRBD1,TRBV7-9,TRBJ1-5,-,CSSSPQGADQPQHF,TGTTCCAGCAGCCCACAGGGGGCGGATCAGCCCCAGCATTTT
-,TRBV7-9,TRBJ2-1,-,CASSLTSSYNEQFF,TGTGCCAGCAGCTTAACTAGCTCCTACAATGAGCAGTTCTTC
TRBD2,TRBV19,TRBJ2-7,once,CASRGTSGRAGDEQYF,TGTGCCAGTAGGGGGACTAGCGGGAGGGCCGGCGACGAGCAGTACTTC
TRBD2,TRBV5-4,TRBJ2-7,-,CASSLVLAGFYEQYF,TGTGCCAGCAGCTTGGTACTAGCGGGGTTCTACGAGCAGTACTTC
TRBD2,TRBV5-1,TRBJ2-3,-,CASSSLAGGQGDTQYF,TGCGCCAGCAGTTCGTTAGCGGGAGGGCAAGGAGATACGCAGTATTTT
TRBD1,TRBV2,TRBJ1-5,-,CASRGDRGRYQPQHF,TGTGCCAGCAGGGGGGACAGGGGGCGGTATCAGCCCCAGCATTTT
-,TRBV7-9,TRBJ1-1,-,CASSFMIRGTEAFF,TGTGCCAGCAGCTTCATGATCAGGGGAACTGAAGCTTTCTTT
TRBD2,TRBV7-2,TRBJ2-7,-,CACGGPPDYEQYF,TGTGCCTGCGGGGGGCCACCTGATTACGAGCAGTACTTC
-,TRBV10-3,TRBJ1-5,once,CAISEGQPNQPQHF,TGTGCCATCAGTGAGGGGCAGCCAAATCAGCCCCAGCATTTT
-,TRBV15,TRBJ2-1,-,CATSSPSSEGNEQFF,TGTGCCACCAGCAGCCCATCAAGTGAGGGCAATGAGCAGTTCTTC